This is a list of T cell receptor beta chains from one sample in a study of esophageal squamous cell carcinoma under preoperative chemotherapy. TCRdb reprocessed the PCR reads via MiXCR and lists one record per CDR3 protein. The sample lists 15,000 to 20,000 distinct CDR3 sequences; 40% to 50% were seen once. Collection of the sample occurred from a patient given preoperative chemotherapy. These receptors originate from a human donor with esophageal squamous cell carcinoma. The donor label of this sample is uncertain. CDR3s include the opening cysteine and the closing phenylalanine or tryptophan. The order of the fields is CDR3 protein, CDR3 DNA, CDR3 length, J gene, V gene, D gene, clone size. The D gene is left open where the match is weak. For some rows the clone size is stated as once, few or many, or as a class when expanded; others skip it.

CDR3: CASSLDITDTQYF
DNA: TGTGCCAGCAGCTTAGACATCACAGATACGCAGTATTTT
length: 13
J: TRBJ2-3
V: TRBV7-3
D: NA
size: NA

CDR3: CASSRGSNTEAFF
DNA: TGTGCCAGCAGCAGGGGGTCGAACACTGAAGCTTTCTTT
length: 13
J: TRBJ1-1
V: TRBV7-8
D: NA
size: medium-sized

CDR3: CASSATGGHQETQYF
DNA: TGTGCCAGCAGCGCGACGGGGGGGCATCAGGAGACCCAGTACTTC
length: 15
J: TRBJ2-5
V: TRBV7-2
D: TRBD2
size: NA

CDR3: CASSPEAGVTGELFF
DNA: TGTGCCAGCAGCCCCGAAGCGGGGGTTACCGGGGAGCTGTTTTTT
length: 15
J: TRBJ2-2
V: TRBV7-2
D: TRBD2
size: NA

CDR3: CASSEGWSAFF
DNA: TGTGCCAGCAGTGAGGGGTGGTCAGCGTTCTTC
length: 11
J: TRBJ2-5
V: TRBV6-1
D: NA
size: NA

CDR3: CAGGLGGPGPDTQYF
DNA: TGTGCCGGGGGCTTAGGGGGCCCTGGGCCAGATACGCAGTACTTC
length: 15
J: TRBJ2-7
V: TRBV7-8
D: TRBD1
size: NA

CDR3: CASSIAGTGALGEQFF
DNA: TGTGCCAGCAGCATCGCAGGGACAGGGGCCCTGGGGGAGCAGTTCTTC
length: 16
J: TRBJ2-1
V: TRBV7-9
D: TRBD1
size: few

CDR3: CASSPTPRGRLFADTQYF
DNA: TGTGCCAGCAGCCCAACCCCTCGAGGGCGATTGTTCGCAGATACGCAGTATTTT
length: 18
J: TRBJ2-3
V: TRBV7-3
D: NA
size: NA

CDR3: CASSLGQLDEQFF
DNA: TGTGCCAGCAGCTTGGGACAGCTTGATGAGCAGTTCTTC
length: 13
J: TRBJ2-1
V: TRBV7-2
D: TRBD1
size: NA

CDR3: CASSLEATVSYEQYF
DNA: TGTGCCAGCAGCTTAGAGGCGACAGTCTCCTACGAGCAGTACTTC
length: 15
J: TRBJ2-7
V: TRBV7-8
D: NA
size: few

CDR3: CASSFVGRSATNTQYF
DNA: TGTGCCAGCAGCTTCGTGGGCCGGTCGGCCACAAATACGCAGTACTTC
length: 16
J: TRBJ2-7
V: TRBV7-8
D: NA
size: NA

CDR3: CASSLDTGVREQYF
DNA: TGTGCCAGCAGCTTAGATACAGGGGTCCGGGAGCAGTACTTC
length: 14
J: TRBJ2-5
V: TRBV7-9
D: NA
size: NA

CDR3: CASGPATGGPEAFF
DNA: TGTGCCAGCGGGCCTGCTACAGGGGGCCCTGAAGCTTTCTTT
length: 14
J: TRBJ1-1
V: TRBV12-3/TRBV12-4
D: TRBD1
size: many

CDR3: CASSLRLARTEKLFF
DNA: TGTGCCAGCAGCTTAAGGCTAGCGAGAACCGAGAAGCTGTTTTTT
length: 15
J: TRBJ2-2
V: TRBV7-3
D: NA
size: NA

CDR3: CASSLPAANTGELFF
DNA: TGTGCCAGCAGCTTACCGGCTGCGAACACCGGGGAGCTGTTTTTT
length: 15
J: TRBJ2-2
V: TRBV7-6
D: NA
size: few

CDR3: CASSLFRADTQYF
DNA: TGTGCCAGCAGCTTGTTTCGAGCGGATACGCAGTATTTT
length: 13
J: TRBJ2-3
V: TRBV7-3
D: NA
size: NA

CDR3: CASSATGRGAKNTQYF
DNA: TGTGCCAGCAGCGCAACGGGGCGGGGAGCCAAAAACACGCAGTACTTC
length: 16
J: TRBJ2-4
V: TRBV7-2
D: NA
size: NA

CDR3: CASSLEGAGGYEQYF
DNA: TGTGCCAGCAGCTTAGAGGGGGCTGGCGGGTACGAGCAGTACTTC
length: 15
J: TRBJ2-7
V: TRBV7-2
D: TRBD1
size: many

CDR3: CASSLESSGANVLTF
DNA: TGTGCCAGCAGCCTGGAAAGCTCTGGGGCCAACGTCCTGACTTTC
length: 15
J: TRBJ2-6
V: TRBV7-3
D: NA
size: few

CDR3: CASSLGAGVPYEQYF
DNA: TGTGCCAGCAGCTTGGGGGCAGGGGTGCCCTACGAGCAGTACTTC
length: 15
J: TRBJ2-7
V: TRBV7-2
D: NA
size: NA

CDR3: CASSLGPGGVDQETQYF
DNA: TGTGCCAGCAGCTTGGGGCCCGGCGGCGTAGACCAAGAGACTCAGTACTTC
length: 17
J: TRBJ2-5
V: TRBV7-2
D: NA
size: NA

CDR3: CASSEGPRDTQYF
DNA: TGTGCCAGCAGTGAAGGGCCCCGAGATACGCAGTATTTT
length: 13
J: TRBJ2-3
V: TRBV6-1
D: NA
size: NA

CDR3: CASSLDGQETQYF
DNA: TGTGCTAGCAGTCTGGACGGACAAGAGACCCAGTACTTC
length: 13
J: TRBJ2-5
V: TRBV7-7
D: NA
size: many

CDR3: CASSNRLAGVGDTQYF
DNA: TGTGCCAGCAGCAATCGACTAGCGGGAGTGGGAGATACGCAGTATTTT
length: 16
J: TRBJ2-3
V: TRBV11-2
D: TRBD2
size: NA

CDR3: CASSSDRKETQFF
DNA: TGTGCCAGCAGCTCAGACAGGAAAGAGACCCAGTTCTTC
length: 13
J: TRBJ2-1
V: TRBV7-2
D: NA
size: few

CDR3: CASSGLAGRTDTQYF
DNA: TGTGCCAGCAGCGGACTAGCGGGGCGCACAGATACGCAGTATTTT
length: 15
J: TRBJ2-3
V: TRBV6-1
D: TRBD2
size: few

CDR3: CASSRAFMSSYNEQYF
DNA: TGTGCCAGCAGTCGGGCCTTTATGAGCTCCTACAATGAGCAGTACTTC
length: 16
J: TRBJ2-7
V: TRBV12-3/TRBV12-4
D: NA
size: many

CDR3: CASSPSDSAYEQYF
DNA: TGTGCCAGCAGCCCAAGTGACTCAGCCTACGAGCAGTACTTC
length: 14
J: TRBJ2-7
V: TRBV7-8
D: NA
size: NA

CDR3: CASSPGIAGDNEQFF
DNA: TGTGCCAGCAGCCCCGGAATAGCGGGCGACAATGAGCAGTTCTTC
length: 15
J: TRBJ2-1
V: TRBV7-2
D: TRBD2
size: few

CDR3: CASSPRLLGTQYF
DNA: TGTGCCAGCAGCCCGCGGCTCCTGGGGACCCAGTACTTC
length: 13
J: TRBJ2-5
V: TRBV7-8
D: NA
size: medium-sized

CDR3: CASSSNTGTGGSGANVLTF
DNA: TGTGCCAGCAGCAGTAACACCGGGACAGGGGGCTCTGGGGCCAACGTCCTGACTTTC
length: 19
J: TRBJ2-6
V: TRBV12-3/TRBV12-4
D: TRBD1
size: NA

CDR3: CASSFGGQETQYF
DNA: TGTGCCAGCAGTTTCGGTGGGCAAGAGACCCAGTACTTC
length: 13
J: TRBJ2-5
V: TRBV12-3/TRBV12-4
D: NA
size: NA

CDR3: CASSLAGGTYHNEQFF
DNA: TGTGCCAGCAGCTTAGCAGGGGGAACATATCACAATGAGCAGTTCTTC
length: 16
J: TRBJ2-1
V: TRBV11-3
D: TRBD1
size: NA

CDR3: CASMGQRRSTDTQYF
DNA: TGTGCCAGCATGGGACAGAGACGAAGCACAGATACGCAGTATTTT
length: 15
J: TRBJ2-3
V: TRBV12-3/TRBV12-4
D: TRBD1
size: medium-sized

CDR3: CASSLGLAGFSYNEQFF
DNA: TGTGCCAGCAGCTTGGGACTAGCGGGCTTCTCCTACAATGAGCAGTTCTTC
length: 17
J: TRBJ2-1
V: TRBV5-4
D: TRBD2
size: few

CDR3: CASSYGQSTDTQYF
DNA: TGTGCCAGCAGTTACGGCCAGAGCACAGATACGCAGTATTTT
length: 14
J: TRBJ2-3
V: TRBV28
D: NA
size: few

CDR3: CATSDSTNRAQFF
DNA: TGTGCCACCAGTGATTCGACTAACCGTGCTCAGTTCTTC
length: 13
J: TRBJ2-1
V: TRBV24-1
D: NA
size: NA

CDR3: CAWSLGQGTDTQYF
DNA: TGTGCCTGGAGTCTCGGACAGGGGACAGATACGCAGTATTTT
length: 14
J: TRBJ2-3
V: TRBV30
D: TRBD1
size: few

CDR3: CASSLGEVYGYTF
DNA: TGTGCCAGCAGTTTGGGAGAGGTCTATGGCTACACCTTC
length: 13
J: TRBJ1-2
V: TRBV6-2/TRBV6-3
D: NA
size: NA

CDR3: CASSWAEGYEQYF
DNA: TGTGCCAGCAGCTGGGCTGAGGGCTACGAGCAGTACTTC
length: 13
J: TRBJ2-7
V: TRBV7-7
D: NA
size: NA

CDR3: CASSLVPTIFLDEQYF
DNA: TGTGCCAGCAGCTTAGTCCCGACTATTTTCCTGGACGAGCAGTACTTC
length: 16
J: TRBJ2-7
V: TRBV7-8
D: NA
size: few

CDR3: CASSLAGPYEQYF
DNA: TGTGCCAGCAGCTTAGCGGGCCCCTACGAGCAGTACTTC
length: 13
J: TRBJ2-7
V: TRBV7-2
D: NA
size: NA

CDR3: CASTPDTRYKNIQYF
DNA: TGTGCCAGCACCCCCGATACCCGTTACAAAAACATTCAGTACTTC
length: 15
J: TRBJ2-4
V: TRBV6-2/TRBV6-3
D: NA
size: many

CDR3: CASSRLAGGGSTDTQYF
DNA: TGCGCCAGCAGCCGGCTAGCGGGAGGAGGCAGCACAGATACGCAGTATTTT
length: 17
J: TRBJ2-3
V: TRBV5-1
D: TRBD2
size: many

CDR3: CASSPRTGLLQETQYF
DNA: TGTGCCAGCAGCCCCCGGACGGGGCTCCTACAAGAGACCCAGTACTTC
length: 16
J: TRBJ2-5
V: TRBV11-3
D: NA
size: few